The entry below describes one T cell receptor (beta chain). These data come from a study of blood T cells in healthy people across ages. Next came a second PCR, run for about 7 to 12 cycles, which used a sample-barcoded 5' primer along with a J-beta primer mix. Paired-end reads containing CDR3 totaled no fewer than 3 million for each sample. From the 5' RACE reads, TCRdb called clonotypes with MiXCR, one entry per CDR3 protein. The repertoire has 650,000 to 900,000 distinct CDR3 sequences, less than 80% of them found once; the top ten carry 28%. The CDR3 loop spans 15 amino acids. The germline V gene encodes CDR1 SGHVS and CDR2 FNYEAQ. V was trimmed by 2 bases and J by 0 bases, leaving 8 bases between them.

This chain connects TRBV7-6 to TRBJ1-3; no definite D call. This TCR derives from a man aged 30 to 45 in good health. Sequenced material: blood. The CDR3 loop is CASSLSLISGNTIYF. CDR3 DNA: TGTGCCAGCAGCTTATCACTGATCTCTGGAAACACCATATATTTT.